This T cell receptor beta chain emerged from a study of T cell responses to AZD1222 COVID-19 vaccine. Generated by immunoSEQ multiplex PCR, the TCRdb table keeps only in-frame clones and is missing some. Here the sample spans 100,000 to 150,000 clones, 75% to 90% being singletons. CDR1 is SGHRS, CDR2 YFSETQ, per germline. V lost 6 bases, J lost 4 bases, and 16 bases lay in between. The CDR3 loop spans 14 amino acids. Sample: peripheral blood, taken on day 0 of AZD1222 vaccination. The J gene is TRBJ1-2, the V gene TRBV5-1, with D perhaps matching TRBD1 (5 bases). The clonotype comes from an adult in good health. As DNA, the CDR3 is TGCGCCAGCAAATATGAGCAGGGAAGCTATGGCTACACCTTC. Translated, it gives CASKYEQGSYGYTF.